This entry lists 6 T cell receptor beta chains sequenced from one sample in a study of blood T cell repertoires in COVID-19. The data were produced by immunoSEQ multiplex PCR, yet TCRdb's version contains in-frame clones alone and is incomplete. The sample contains just over 350,000 clones, about 90% of which appear only once. Sequenced: PBMCs or T cells enriched from blood (not recorded which). These receptors came from a woman aged 25 to 39 who had recovered from COVID-19.

This chain connects TRBV28 to TRBJ1-1; weak D call: TRBD1 (6 bases). The V and J ends lost 6 bases and 7 bases respectively, with 15 bases between them. Looked up from germline, CDR1 is MDHEN and CDR2 is SYDVKM. The CDR3 extends over 13 amino acids. The CDR3 loop is CASRTPDSLEAFF. CDR3 bases: TGTGCCAGCAGGACCCCGGACAGCCTTGAAGCTTTCTTT.

As for this clone: Other DNA sequences within the sample encode an identical CDR3. The chain uses TRBV11-3 and TRBJ2-1, with 10 bases matching TRBD1. The CDR3 contains 15 residues. The ends lost 5 bases at V and 5 bases at J; junction bases unmatched: 6. Per germline, CDR1 SGHNT and CDR2 YENEEA. The CDR3, as DNA: TGTGCCAGCAGCCCCCGGACAGGGGGAGACAATGAGCAGTTCTTC. Its protein is CASSPRTGGDNEQFF. Full variable domain (remainder filled in from reference TRBV11-3 and TRBJ2-1): EAGVVQSPRYKIIEKKQPVAFWCNPISGHNTLYWYLQNLGQGPELLIRYENEEAVDDSQLPKDRFSAERLKGVDSTLKIQPAELGDSAVYLCASSPRTGGDNEQFFGPGTRLTVL.

V is TRBV19 and J is TRBJ2-7; 8 positions agree with TRBD2. CDR3 length: 14 amino acids. Trimming took 2 bases from V and 5 from J; bases not matched to a gene: 5. Germline V gene sequence: CDR1 LNHDA, CDR2 SQIVND (reference sequence). The CDR3 protein is CASSIIAGMDEQYF. CDR3 nucleotide sequence: TGTGCCAGTAGTATAATAGCGGGAATGGACGAGCAGTACTTC.

This clone was seen only once. The chain is built from TRBV7-9 and TRBJ1-1, with TRBD1 identical over 7 bases. The CDR3 covers 17 residues. V lost 3 bases and J lost 0; bases outside the gene matches: 10. CDR1 is SEHNR and CDR2 is FQNEAQ in the germline V gene (reference sequence). CDR3 DNA: TGTGCCAGCAGCTTGCCGGGACAGAGCCTTATGAACACTGAAGCTTTCTTT. Amino acid sequence: CASSLPGQSLMNTEAFF. Complete variable domain (other parts from reference TRBV7-9 and TRBJ1-1): DTGVSQNPRHKITKRGQNVTFRCDPISEHNRLYWYRQTLGQGPEFLTYFQNEAQLEKSRLLSDRFSAERPKGSFSTLEIQRTEQGDSAMYLCASSLPGQSLMNTEAFFGQGTRLTVV.

The V call is TRBV3-1 (or the pseudogene TRBV3-2), the J call TRBJ2-2; D is possibly TRBD2 (6 bases). Germline loops: CDR1 LGHDT, CDR2 YNNKEL (reference sequence). V lost 2 bases and J lost 4, with 11 bases in between. CDR3 length equals 15 residues. The DNA for the CDR3 is TGTGCCAGCAGCCAAACCTCAGCGGGCACCGGGGAGCTGTTTTTT. This translates into CASSQTSAGTGELFF.

The rearrangement joins TRBV2 to TRBJ1-1; no clear D. This CDR3 spans 13 amino acids. V was trimmed by 6 bases and J by 1 base, leaving 9 bases between them. CDR1 and CDR2 (germline): SNHLY, FYNNEI. CDR3 bases: TGTGCCAGCAGACATGATTCGAACACTGAAGCTTTCTTT. Protein sequence: CASRHDSNTEAFF.